This record covers a single T cell receptor beta chain. Per the original methods: Quantification of nucleated cells was approximated via reference gene primer amplification. Produced via immunoSEQ multiplex PCR; TCRdb's table is partial and in-frame only. V, J and clone size derive from that table, while D and trimming were established from the DNA sequence. The profile shows approximately 210,000 clones, approximately 91% of them singletons. This entry belongs to a study of blood T cell repertoires in COVID-19. In the study overall: The United States, Italy and Spain provided the acute and convalescent COVID-19 samples.

V shed 5 bases, J shed 1 base, and the junction held 9 bases outside the gene matches. This CDR3 region has 17 residues. From germline, CDR1 is SGHVS and CDR2 FNYEAQ. The J gene is TRBJ2-2, the V gene TRBV7-6; 8 nucleotides line up with TRBD1. Sequenced: peripheral blood. The sequence came from a woman between 40 and 50 years old who had recovered from COVID-19. As DNA, the CDR3 is TGTGCCAGCAGCCCCAACTCCGGGACAGGGAACACCGGGGAGCTGTTTTTT. It yields the protein CASSPNSGTGNTGELFF.